The rows below give T cell receptor beta chains drawn from one sample of a study of T cells in Graves' hyperthyroidism and ophthalmopathy. TCRdb processed the multiplex PCR reads anew with MiXCR; each CDR3 protein has one entry. Of approximately 600,000 distinct CDR3 sequences in the sample, 15% to 20% were seen once. The sample taken for sequencing was blood. The receptors shown here come from a woman in her twenties or thirties with Graves' hyperthyroidism. CDR3s include the opening cysteine and the closing phenylalanine or tryptophan. Fields, in order: V gene, J gene, D gene, clone size, CDR3 DNA, CDR3 protein. The D gene is left open where the match is weak. A clone size is listed for some rows: how often the clone was seen (once, few, many), or a class if it is expanded.

v_call: TRBV19; j_call: TRBJ2-2; d_call: TRBD2; clone_size: many; cdr3_nt: TGTGCCAGTAGTACCACTAGCGGGAGTAAAACCGGGGAGCTGTTTTTT; cdr3_aa: CASSTTSGSKTGELFF
v_call: TRBV11-2; j_call: TRBJ2-1; d_call: NA; clone_size: many; cdr3_nt: TGTGCCAGCAGCTTAGATAGTCGGCTTTGGGATGAGCAGTTCTTC; cdr3_aa: CASSLDSRLWDEQFF
v_call: TRBV7-3; j_call: TRBJ2-1; d_call: TRBD1; clone_size: NA; cdr3_nt: TGTGCCAGCAGCTCCACAGGGGGCGCGGGCAATGAGCAGTTCTTC; cdr3_aa: CASSSTGGAGNEQFF
v_call: TRBV19; j_call: TRBJ1-1; d_call: TRBD1; clone_size: NA; cdr3_nt: TGTGCCAGTAGTACCGGACAGGGGTTGGGTACTGAAGCTTTCTTT; cdr3_aa: CASSTGQGLGTEAFF
v_call: TRBV12-3/TRBV12-4; j_call: TRBJ1-4; d_call: NA; clone_size: NA; cdr3_nt: TGTGCCAGCAGTTTTTCACAGGCAGGGGAAAACCTGTTTTTT; cdr3_aa: CASSFSQAGENLFF
v_call: TRBV5-1; j_call: TRBJ2-4; d_call: NA; clone_size: few; cdr3_nt: TGCGCCAGCAGCTTGGACAGGGGGGGCGACATTCAGTACTTC; cdr3_aa: CASSLDRGGDIQYF
v_call: TRBV4-1; j_call: TRBJ1-1; d_call: NA; clone_size: NA; cdr3_nt: TGCGCCAGCAGCCTAGATGTTTCGAACACTGAAGCTTCCTTT; cdr3_aa: CASSLDVSNTEASF
v_call: TRBV10-3; j_call: TRBJ2-3; d_call: NA; clone_size: many; cdr3_nt: TGTGCCATCAGTGCCGAGGCGGATACGCAGTATTTT; cdr3_aa: CAISAEADTQYF
v_call: TRBV25-1; j_call: TRBJ1-4; d_call: NA; clone_size: many; cdr3_nt: TGTGCCAGCAGTGATCCTCGTGGTGGGTCTAATGAAAAACTGTTTTTT; cdr3_aa: CASSDPRGGSNEKLFF
v_call: TRBV6-1; j_call: TRBJ2-1; d_call: TRBD2; clone_size: few; cdr3_nt: TGTGCCAGCACCCGGGGACTAGCGGGGGTAAACAATGAGCAGTTCTTC; cdr3_aa: CASTRGLAGVNNEQFF
v_call: TRBV7-6; j_call: TRBJ1-4; d_call: NA; clone_size: few; cdr3_nt: TGTGCCAGCAGCTTAGCGACTAATGAAAAACTGTTTTTT; cdr3_aa: CASSLATNEKLFF
v_call: TRBV6-1; j_call: TRBJ1-3; d_call: TRBD1; clone_size: NA; cdr3_nt: TGTGCCGTCGGGGCAGGGGGATTTACTGGAAACACCATATATTTT; cdr3_aa: CAVGAGGFTGNTIYF
v_call: TRBV7-2; j_call: TRBJ1-4; d_call: NA; clone_size: NA; cdr3_nt: TGTGCCAGCAGCGCATTCAGGGGTAGGGGTAATGAAAAACTGTTTTTT; cdr3_aa: CASSAFRGRGNEKLFF
v_call: TRBV11-3; j_call: TRBJ2-1; d_call: NA; clone_size: few; cdr3_nt: TGTGCCAGCAGCTTAGTTATCCGGGGCTCCTACAATGAGCAGTTCTTC; cdr3_aa: CASSLVIRGSYNEQFF
v_call: TRBV12-3/TRBV12-4; j_call: TRBJ1-1; d_call: NA; clone_size: many; cdr3_nt: TGTGCCAGCAGTCCAACTGGACAGAACACTGAAGCTTTCTTT; cdr3_aa: CASSPTGQNTEAFF
v_call: TRBV6-1; j_call: TRBJ2-7; d_call: NA; clone_size: few; cdr3_nt: TGTGCCAGCCGCGCCGGGACGGCAAACTACGAGCAGTACTTC; cdr3_aa: CASRAGTANYEQYF
v_call: TRBV2; j_call: TRBJ2-1; d_call: NA; clone_size: many; cdr3_nt: TGTGCCAGCAGTGAACGGGGGGACATTTACAATGAGCAGTTCTTC; cdr3_aa: CASSERGDIYNEQFF
v_call: TRBV5-6; j_call: TRBJ2-2; d_call: NA; clone_size: NA; cdr3_nt: TGTGCCAGCAGCGAACTGACACGGAACACCGGGGAGCTGTTTTTT; cdr3_aa: CASSELTRNTGELFF
v_call: TRBV29-1; j_call: TRBJ1-5; d_call: NA; clone_size: once; cdr3_nt: TGCAGCGTTCTGGACAGCTCGGCCCAGCATTTT; cdr3_aa: CSVLDSSAQHF
v_call: TRBV6-1; j_call: TRBJ1-2; d_call: NA; clone_size: many; cdr3_nt: TGTGCCAGCACCTTCGGGTGGTTGGGGCTTCGCTATGGCTACACCTTC; cdr3_aa: CASTFGWLGLRYGYTF
v_call: TRBV29-1; j_call: TRBJ2-3; d_call: TRBD2; clone_size: once; cdr3_nt: TGCAGCGTAACTAGCGGGACTACGCAGTATTTT; cdr3_aa: CSVTSGTTQYF
v_call: TRBV4-2; j_call: TRBJ2-3; d_call: TRBD2; clone_size: few; cdr3_nt: TGTGCCAGCAGCCTTGAAAGGGCGGGAGGATCCTACACAGATACGCAGTATTTT; cdr3_aa: CASSLERAGGSYTDTQYF
v_call: TRBV20-1; j_call: TRBJ2-4; d_call: TRBD2; clone_size: NA; cdr3_nt: TGCAGTGCCACAGGGCTAGCGGGATTCCAAACAAATAACATTCAGTACTTC; cdr3_aa: CSATGLAGFQTNNIQYF
v_call: TRBV6-1; j_call: TRBJ2-1; d_call: NA; clone_size: many; cdr3_nt: TGTGCCAGCAGTTACGCGGAGCGGAGTAAGGATGAGCAGTTCTTC; cdr3_aa: CASSYAERSKDEQFF
v_call: TRBV11-2; j_call: TRBJ2-3; d_call: TRBD2; clone_size: NA; cdr3_nt: TGTGCCAGCAGCCCCAGACTAGCGGGTTTGGTCACAGATACGCAGTATTTT; cdr3_aa: CASSPRLAGLVTDTQYF
v_call: TRBV4-1; j_call: TRBJ2-7; d_call: NA; clone_size: NA; cdr3_nt: TGCGCCAGCAGCCAAGATCGGCCGGGAATCTCCTACGAGCAGTACTTC; cdr3_aa: CASSQDRPGISYEQYF
v_call: TRBV7-3; j_call: TRBJ2-1; d_call: NA; clone_size: many; cdr3_nt: TGTGCCAGCAGCTTTGGGGGGACTCGGAACAATGAGCAGTTCTTC; cdr3_aa: CASSFGGTRNNEQFF
v_call: TRBV28; j_call: TRBJ2-1; d_call: TRBD1; clone_size: NA; cdr3_nt: TGTGCCAGCAGTTTAGGGCTCGGACAGGGAAGCAATGAGCAGTTCTTC; cdr3_aa: CASSLGLGQGSNEQFF
v_call: TRBV9; j_call: TRBJ2-7; d_call: NA; clone_size: NA; cdr3_nt: TGTGCCAGCAGCGTAGAGAGGGGACACGAGCAGTACTTC; cdr3_aa: CASSVERGHEQYF
v_call: TRBV7-9; j_call: TRBJ2-5; d_call: NA; clone_size: many; cdr3_nt: TGTGCCAGCAGCCGGGACCTCACCGTTCAAGAGACCCAGTACTTC; cdr3_aa: CASSRDLTVQETQYF
v_call: TRBV20-1; j_call: TRBJ2-5; d_call: TRBD2; clone_size: many; cdr3_nt: TGCAGTGCTCCCTGGGAGGGCTTGGAAGAGACCCAGTACTTC; cdr3_aa: CSAPWEGLEETQYF
v_call: TRBV27; j_call: TRBJ2-7; d_call: NA; clone_size: NA; cdr3_nt: TGTGCCAGCAGTTTATACGGCAGTTACGAGCAGTACTTC; cdr3_aa: CASSLYGSYEQYF
v_call: TRBV6-1; j_call: TRBJ1-4; d_call: NA; clone_size: NA; cdr3_nt: TGTGCCAGCACTCCAGGGAACGAAAAACTGTTTTTT; cdr3_aa: CASTPGNEKLFF
v_call: TRBV9; j_call: TRBJ1-4; d_call: TRBD1; clone_size: NA; cdr3_nt: TGTGCCAGCAGCGTTCAGGGGGCCGAAAAACTGTTTTTT; cdr3_aa: CASSVQGAEKLFF
v_call: TRBV11-3; j_call: TRBJ2-5; d_call: TRBD2; clone_size: NA; cdr3_nt: TGTGCCAGCAGCGCACCCCCGGGACTAGCGGGAGTAAGCGCAGAGACCCAGTACTTC; cdr3_aa: CASSAPPGLAGVSAETQYF
v_call: TRBV28; j_call: TRBJ1-5; d_call: TRBD1; clone_size: many; cdr3_nt: TGTGCCAGCATAGGACAGGGCCATTATCAGCCCCAGCATTTT; cdr3_aa: CASIGQGHYQPQHF
v_call: TRBV7-9; j_call: TRBJ2-1; d_call: NA; clone_size: many; cdr3_nt: TGTGCCAGCAGCTTACGGTCGGCGGGGCTCTACAATGAGCAGTTCTTC; cdr3_aa: CASSLRSAGLYNEQFF
v_call: TRBV2; j_call: TRBJ1-5; d_call: NA; clone_size: many; cdr3_nt: TGTGCCAGCAGACAGAGTAGTCAGCCCCAGCATTTT; cdr3_aa: CASRQSSQPQHF
v_call: TRBV28; j_call: TRBJ2-1; d_call: TRBD1; clone_size: many; cdr3_nt: TGTGCCAGCAGTTTTGACGACAGGGGGCGGGCGGATGAGCAGTTCTTC; cdr3_aa: CASSFDDRGRADEQFF
v_call: TRBV2; j_call: TRBJ1-6; d_call: NA; clone_size: many; cdr3_nt: TGTGCCAGCAGTGAAACGGCTTGGGTCCGAAATTCACCCCTCCACTTT; cdr3_aa: CASSETAWVRNSPLHF
v_call: TRBV29-1; j_call: TRBJ2-5; d_call: TRBD1; clone_size: NA; cdr3_nt: TGCAGCGTCCTGACAGGGGCCCCGCTCCAGTACTTC; cdr3_aa: CSVLTGAPLQYF
v_call: TRBV30; j_call: TRBJ2-5; d_call: NA; clone_size: many; cdr3_nt: TGTGCCTGGGTCCCCTCTCGAGAGACCCAGTACTTC; cdr3_aa: CAWVPSRETQYF
v_call: TRBV7-9; j_call: TRBJ2-5; d_call: NA; clone_size: many; cdr3_nt: TGTGCCAGCGGTGTGGCTAGTCGGGAGACCCAGTACTTC; cdr3_aa: CASGVASRETQYF
v_call: TRBV12-3/TRBV12-4; j_call: TRBJ2-4; d_call: TRBD1; clone_size: NA; cdr3_nt: TGTGCCAGCAGTAAAGGGACAGGGATGGGAGCCAAAAACATTCAGTACTTC; cdr3_aa: CASSKGTGMGAKNIQYF
v_call: TRBV30; j_call: TRBJ2-2; d_call: NA; clone_size: many; cdr3_nt: TGTGCCTGGACAGGGTCCACCGGGGAGCTGTTTTTT; cdr3_aa: CAWTGSTGELFF
v_call: TRBV20-1; j_call: TRBJ2-5; d_call: TRBD2; clone_size: many; cdr3_nt: TGCAGTGCGGGCGGGACTAGCGGGAGAGTTGAGACCCAGTACTTC; cdr3_aa: CSAGGTSGRVETQYF
v_call: TRBV30; j_call: TRBJ1-1; d_call: TRBD1; clone_size: many; cdr3_nt: TGTGCCTGGGAGGGGACAGGACCTGAAGCTTTCTTT; cdr3_aa: CAWEGTGPEAFF
v_call: TRBV7-3; j_call: TRBJ1-1; d_call: NA; clone_size: many; cdr3_nt: TGTGCCAGCAGCTTATATGCAGAAAACACTGAAGCTTTCTTT; cdr3_aa: CASSLYAENTEAFF
v_call: TRBV11-3; j_call: TRBJ2-7; d_call: NA; clone_size: many; cdr3_nt: TGTGCCAGCAGTTTAGGTTCCGAGCAGTACTTC; cdr3_aa: CASSLGSEQYF
v_call: TRBV6-2/TRBV6-3; j_call: TRBJ2-2; d_call: NA; clone_size: many; cdr3_nt: TGTGCCAGCACCAAAGGCGGTGGCGGCACCGGGGAGCTGTTTTTT; cdr3_aa: CASTKGGGGTGELFF
v_call: TRBV11-2; j_call: TRBJ1-2; d_call: TRBD1; clone_size: many; cdr3_nt: TGTGCCAGCAGCCCAGGGACAGGTGATGGCTACACCTTC; cdr3_aa: CASSPGTGDGYTF
v_call: TRBV29-1; j_call: TRBJ2-6; d_call: NA; clone_size: few; cdr3_nt: TGCAGCGTAGTACAGCTAAGCTCTGGGGCCAACGTCCTGACTTTC; cdr3_aa: CSVVQLSSGANVLTF
v_call: TRBV19; j_call: TRBJ2-7; d_call: NA; clone_size: NA; cdr3_nt: TGTGCCAGTAGTTCCCAGGGATCCGTCTACGCGCAGTACTTC; cdr3_aa: CASSSQGSVYAQYF
v_call: TRBV12-5; j_call: TRBJ2-1; d_call: NA; clone_size: few; cdr3_nt: TGTGCTAGTGGTTTGGGACCCAACAATGAGCAGTTCTTC; cdr3_aa: CASGLGPNNEQFF